A selection of T cell receptor beta chains follows, all from one sample in a study of T-cell reconstitution after alpha-beta-depleted transplantation in children. MiXCR, applied by TCRdb to the PCR reads, yields one record per CDR3 protein. The sample holds a few hundred thousand distinct CDR3 sequences, roughly 25% seen once. The sequencing here drew on PBMCs, mostly from graft donor cells, taken 180 days after TCRalphabeta/CD19-depleted stem cell transplant. These receptors all stem from a male patient between 5 and 17 years old who had a stem cell transplant for acute lymphoblastic leukemia, so the T cells may come from the graft donor. The CDR3 runs from the conserved cysteine through the conserved F or W. D genes are given only for firm matches. Only some rows state a clone size, as once, few, many or a class for expanded clones.

D gene	V gene	J gene	clone size	CDR3 protein	CDR3 DNA
-	TRBV7-3	TRBJ2-2	-	CASSLKGGLNTGELFF	TGTGCCAGCAGCTTAAAGGGCGGGTTGAACACCGGGGAGCTGTTTTTT
TRBD2	TRBV2	TRBJ2-7	-	CASRPTGGSSYEQYF	TGTGCCAGCCGACCTACTGGCGGGAGTTCCTACGAGCAGTACTTC
TRBD2	TRBV4-1	TRBJ2-2	-	CASSQPSAGTSVTPGELFF	TGCGCCAGCAGCCAACCATCTGCCGGGACTAGCGTTACTCCCGGGGAGCTGTTTTTT
TRBD1	TRBV6-6	TRBJ1-5	-	CAGAGGGQPQHF	TGTGCCGGCGCAGGGGGTGGCCAGCCCCAGCATTTT
-	TRBV10-1	TRBJ2-5	-	CASSGTDGTQYF	TGCGCCAGCAGTGGAACGGATGGGACCCAGTACTTC
TRBD2	TRBV7-3	TRBJ2-3	-	CASRRTSGRTADTQYF	TGTGCCAGCAGGCGGACTAGCGGGAGGACGGCGGATACGCAGTATTTT
-	TRBV7-9	TRBJ1-2	few	CASSLDWTRGGGYTF	TGTGCCAGCAGCTTAGATTGGACCCGCGGCGGTGGCTACACCTTC
TRBD1	TRBV29-1	TRBJ1-1	few	CSASDRYGNTEAFF	TGCAGCGCTTCGGACAGGTACGGAAACACTGAAGCTTTCTTT
-	TRBV11-2	TRBJ1-1	few	CASSSAQRGDFEAFF	TGTGCCAGCAGCTCCGCCCAGCGTGGAGACTTTGAAGCTTTCTTT
TRBD2	TRBV7-6	TRBJ2-1	-	CASSLSLAGGLRFF	TGTGCCAGCAGCTTATCCCTAGCGGGAGGGCTACGGTTCTTC
-	TRBV5-1	TRBJ2-7	-	CASTVLPSLTAPYEQYF	TGCGCCAGCACCGTATTACCTTCATTGACAGCTCCCTACGAGCAGTACTTC
TRBD1	TRBV4-1	TRBJ1-2	few	CASSQASGGLYGYTF	TGCGCCAGCAGCCAAGCGTCAGGGGGGCTATATGGCTACACCTTC
-	TRBV11-2	TRBJ2-7	-	CASSSSTVSYEQYF	TGTGCCAGCAGCTCCTCGACTGTCTCCTACGAGCAGTACTTC
-	TRBV10-2	TRBJ2-1	-	CASSELIYRYPEFF	TGCGCCAGCAGTGAATTAATCTACCGGTACCCAGAGTTCTTC
-	TRBV27	TRBJ1-1	-	CASKTGNEGTEAFF	TGTGCCAGCAAAACAGGGAACGAGGGCACTGAAGCTTTCTTT
-	TRBV6-1	TRBJ1-1	-	CASNPGAHVSKAFF	TGTGCCAGCAACCCGGGGGCCCATGTCTCAAAAGCTTTCTTT
TRBD2	TRBV10-3	TRBJ2-3	few	CAMASGRFTDTQYF	TGTGCCATGGCTAGCGGGAGGTTCACAGATACGCAGTATTTT
-	TRBV4-1	TRBJ2-2	-	CASSYFLTGSNTGELFF	TGCGCCAGCAGCTACTTTCTCACCGGGTCGAACACCGGGGAGCTGTTTTTT
-	TRBV5-1	TRBJ2-7	few	CASGAISGASHF	TGCGCCAGCGGGGCCATCTCGGGAGCTTCCCACTTC
-	TRBV20-1	TRBJ2-1	-	CSTTAPQIYNEQFF	TGCAGTACAACCGCTCCTCAAATCTACAATGAGCAGTTCTTC
-	TRBV5-1	TRBJ1-6	-	CASSLTGILGSPLHF	TGCGCCAGCAGCTTAACAGGGATATTAGGATCACCCCTCCACTTT
-	TRBV5-1	TRBJ1-2	few	CASSGSGGRGKYGYTF	TGCGCCAGCAGCGGATCGGGCGGCAGGGGCAAGTATGGCTACACCTTC
TRBD1	TRBV27	TRBJ2-1	-	CASSPEEQGVLNEQFF	TGTGCCAGCAGTCCAGAGGAACAGGGGGTCCTTAATGAGCAGTTCTTC
TRBD2	TRBV27	TRBJ2-7	few	CASSRGLAGRYEQYF	TGTGCCAGCAGCCGGGGACTAGCGGGAAGGTACGAGCAGTACTTC
-	TRBV5-1	TRBJ2-2	-	CASSLPTGSTGELFF	TGCGCCAGCAGCTTGCCTACAGGGTCGACCGGGGAGCTGTTTTTT
TRBD2	TRBV5-1	TRBJ2-7	medium-sized	CASSLMSSGSLSYEQYF	TGCGCCAGCAGCTTGATGTCTAGCGGGAGCCTCTCCTACGAGCAGTACTTC
TRBD2	TRBV7-6	TRBJ2-3	-	CASSPRLAGGADTQYF	TGTGCCAGCAGCCCCCGGCTAGCGGGCGGGGCAGATACGCAGTATTTT
TRBD1	TRBV10-1	TRBJ2-1	few	CASSEFRTGGLNEQFF	TGCGCCAGCAGTGAGTTCCGGACAGGGGGACTCAATGAGCAGTTCTTC